The 23 T cell receptor beta chains listed next were all sequenced from one sample in a study of monozygotic twins with inflammatory bowel disease. After re-calling the 5' RACE reads, TCRdb lists one entry per CDR3 protein, DNA absent. The sample has fewer than 550,000 distinct CDR3 sequences. Sequences were obtained from blood. The receptors were gathered from a human donor with ulcerative colitis or Crohn's disease, or a healthy co-twin of an affected twin (not recorded which).

The chain recombines TRBV20-1 with TRBJ2-3. The CDR3 runs 14 residues. Germline V lookup: CDR1 DFQATT, CDR2 SNEGSKA (reference sequence). CDR3 sequence reads: CSARLDGTRDTQYF.

The chain links TRBV24-1 to TRBJ2-7; TCRdb indicates TRBD1, and absent DNA this call remains unverified. Per germline, CDR1 KGHDR and CDR2 SFDVKD. CDR3 size: 13 residues. CDR3 loop: CATSDPGQLEQYF.

This rearrangement joins TRBV7-6 to TRBJ2-5; absent DNA, TCRdb's TRBD1 call cannot be checked. CDR3 length: 17 residues. Germline V lookup: CDR1 SGHVS, CDR2 FNYEAQ. This CDR3 reads CASSSNGHRGSRETQYF.

This sequence joins TRBV5-4 and TRBJ2-7; without DNA, the TCRdb call of TRBD1 cannot be checked. Germline CDR1 SGHNT, CDR2 YYREEE (reference sequence). This CDR3 region has 14 residues. CDR3 region: CASSLAGRTIEQYF.

CDR3 region: CASSSQGAQPQHF. The V gene is TRBV6-1, the J gene TRBJ1-5; TCRdb's assignment of TRBD1 cannot be checked, as there is no DNA. This CDR3 has 13 amino acids. In germline, CDR1 is MNHNS, CDR2 SASEGT.

This chain connects TRBV10-3 to TRBJ2-2; TCRdb's D call of TRBD1 is untestable without DNA. Germline-derived CDR1 and CDR2 are ENHRY and SYGVKD. The CDR3 loop spans 14 amino acids. CDR3 sequence reads: CAIGPGVNTGELFF.

The chain has TRBV4-3 and TRBJ2-7; the D call from TCRdb, TRBD2, cannot be confirmed without DNA. The CDR3 length is 15 residues. Germline V gene sequence: CDR1 LGHNA, CDR2 YSLEER. CDR3 protein: CASSLLAGQAYEQYF.

This CDR3 is CASSSTGEQFF. The V gene is TRBV12-3 or TRBV12-4, the J gene TRBJ2-1; the TRBD1 assignment by TCRdb is unverifiable without DNA. The CDR3 runs to 11 residues.

The chain carries TRBV20-1 and TRBJ2-1. CDR1 and CDR2 from the germline V gene are DFQATT and SNEGSKA (reference sequence). The CDR3 has 14 residues. The CDR3 reads CSASLRGSYNEQFF.

The chain has TRBV4-1 and TRBJ2-1. The CDR3 is made up of 12 amino acids. In germline, CDR1 is MGHRA, CDR2 YSYEKL. This CDR3 is CASSQEGTEQFF.

This chain links TRBV12-3 or TRBV12-4 with TRBJ2-2; there is no DNA to check the TCRdb D call of TRBD1. The CDR3 length is 12 residues. The CDR3 protein is CASSFGGGELFF.

The chain combines TRBV5-1 with TRBJ2-7. This CDR3 comprises 14 residues. The V gene's germline CDR1 is SGHRS and CDR2 YFSETQ. The CDR3 reads CASSGLAGSYEQYF.

This chain joins TRBV20-1 and TRBJ2-7; TCRdb designates TRBD1, a call that cannot be tested without DNA. This CDR3 has 12 amino acids. CDR1 is DFQATT, CDR2 SNEGSKA, per germline (reference sequence). CDR3 region: CSAPRPRGEQYF.

The chain couples TRBV14 to TRBJ1-2; without DNA, the TCRdb call of TRBD1 cannot be checked. CDR1 and CDR2 (germline): SGHDN, FVKESK. CDR3 length equals 18 residues. Here the CDR3 reads CASSRQIRDREWGYGYTF. The full variable domain, rest sourced from reference TRBV14 and TRBJ1-2, is EAGVTQFPSHSVIEKGQTVTLRCDPISGHDNLYWYRRVMGKEIKFLLHFVKESKQDESGMPNNRFLAERTGGTYSTLKVQPAELEDSGVYFCASSRQIRDREWGYGYTFGSGTRLTVV.

The chain joins TRBV5-1 to TRBJ2-3. The CDR3 has 14 residues. CDR1 and CDR2 (germline): SGHRS, YFSETQ. The CDR3 is CASSSDTNTDTQYF.

The V and J genes are TRBV18 and TRBJ1-5; TCRdb's D gene call, TRBD1, goes unchecked for lack of DNA. Germline-derived CDR1 and CDR2 are KGHSH and LQKENI. The CDR3 extends over 14 amino acids. This CDR3 reads CASSPIQGSQPQHF.

The gene calls are TRBV20-1 and TRBJ2-1; TCRdb calls TRBD2, which cannot be checked without DNA. CDR1 is DFQATT and CDR2 is SNEGSKA in the germline V gene (reference sequence). CDR3 length: 11 residues. CDR3 loop: CSARWRDEQFF.

The chain is built from TRBV9 and TRBJ1-4. In germline, CDR1 is SGDLS, CDR2 YYNGEE. The CDR3 has 13 residues. CDR3 region: CASSVATNEKLFF.

This chain's CDR3 is CASSFRPQGSVSPLHF. V gene TRBV5-6 combines with J gene TRBJ1-6; with no DNA, the TCRdb D assignment of TRBD1 cannot be verified. There are 16 residues in the CDR3. In germline, CDR1 is SGHDT, CDR2 YYEEEE.

The chain couples TRBV5-1 to TRBJ2-7; TCRdb's D call, TRBD2, is unchecked because there is no DNA. This CDR3 has 15 amino acids. The germline CDR1 and CDR2 sequences are SGHRS and YFSETQ. This CDR3 is CASSAEGPGQVAQYF.

The CDR3 sequence is CASYSGDVPSGGANVLTF. The V gene is TRBV11-1, the J gene TRBJ2-6; TCRdb outputs TRBD1, but without DNA this stays unchecked. The length of the CDR3 is 18 residues. Germline V gene lookup returns CDR1 SGHAT and CDR2 FQDESV (reference sequence).

This chain connects TRBV20-1 to TRBJ2-2. This CDR3 region has 13 residues. The germline V gene encodes CDR1 DFQATT and CDR2 SNEGSKA (reference sequence). CDR3 amino acids: CSARPTPAGELFF.

V gene TRBV10-3 combines with J gene TRBJ1-2; the D call of TRBD1 rests on TCRdb alone, since no DNA is present to check it. Germline V gene lookup returns CDR1 ENHRY and CDR2 SYGVKD. The CDR3 covers 13 residues. The CDR3 spells CATRGGGDYGYTF.